The clone carrying this T cell receptor (beta chain) has just a few counts. Its antigen is still unknown. Germline CDR1 and CDR2: MNHEY and SVGAGI. V lost 1 base and J 8 bases, leaving 6 bases between the germline ends. CDR3 size: 12 residues. One entry per CDR3 protein results from TCRdb running MiXCR on the reads. The table lists about 230,000 distinct CDR3 sequences, 22% of them singletons. The data were obtained in a study of T cell repertoires in cytomegalovirus infection. About the research overall: Matching HLA type, along with CMV infection, was indicated by public TCR beta signatures.

General study results and limits: There were HLA-C-restricted CMV-specific TCR beta clonotypes dominating the ex vivo response. Identification of carriers of CMV plus the relevant HLA was achieved through cumulative public TCR beta family frequency.

The V and J genes are TRBV6-5 and TRBJ2-1; TRBD2 might be the D (5 bases). Sequenced sample: CD8+ T cells from PBMCs. This TCR came from a human donor in good health (CMV status not recorded). Some clones in this sample may be carry-over from other donors' samples. The CDR3 coding sequence is TGTGCCAGCAGTTACTTGGGAGATGAGCAGTTCTTC. Translation gives CASSYLGDEQFF.